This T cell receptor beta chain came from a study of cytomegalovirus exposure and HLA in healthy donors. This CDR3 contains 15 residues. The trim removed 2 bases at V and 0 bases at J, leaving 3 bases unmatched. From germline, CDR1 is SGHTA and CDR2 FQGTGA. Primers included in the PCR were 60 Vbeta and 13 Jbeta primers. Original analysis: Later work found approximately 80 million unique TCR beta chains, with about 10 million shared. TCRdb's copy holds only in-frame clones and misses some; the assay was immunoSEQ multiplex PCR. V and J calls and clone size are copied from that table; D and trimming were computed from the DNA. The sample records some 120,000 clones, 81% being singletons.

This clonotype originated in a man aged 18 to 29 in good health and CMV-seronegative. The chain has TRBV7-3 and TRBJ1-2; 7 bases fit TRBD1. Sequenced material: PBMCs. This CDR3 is CASSLGGTANYGYTF. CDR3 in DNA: TGTGCCAGCAGCTTAGGTGGGACAGCTAACTATGGCTACACCTTC.